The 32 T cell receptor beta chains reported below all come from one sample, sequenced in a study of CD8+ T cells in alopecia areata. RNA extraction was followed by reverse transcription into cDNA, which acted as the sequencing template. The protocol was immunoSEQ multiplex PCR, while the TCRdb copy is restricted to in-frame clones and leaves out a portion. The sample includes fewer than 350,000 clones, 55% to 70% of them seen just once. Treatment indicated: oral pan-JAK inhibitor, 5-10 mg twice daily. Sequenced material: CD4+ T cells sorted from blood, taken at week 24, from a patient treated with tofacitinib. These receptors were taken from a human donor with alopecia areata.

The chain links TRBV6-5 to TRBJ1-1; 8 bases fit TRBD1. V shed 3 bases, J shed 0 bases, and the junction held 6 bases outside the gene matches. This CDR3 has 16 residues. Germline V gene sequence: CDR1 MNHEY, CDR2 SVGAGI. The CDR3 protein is CASSYLDRAMNTEAFF. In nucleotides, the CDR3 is TGTGCCAGCAGTTATTTGGACAGGGCGATGAACACTGAAGCTTTCTTT.

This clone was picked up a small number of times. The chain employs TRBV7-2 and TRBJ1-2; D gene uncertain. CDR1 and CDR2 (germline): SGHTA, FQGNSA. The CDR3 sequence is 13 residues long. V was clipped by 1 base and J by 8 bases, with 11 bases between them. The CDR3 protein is CASSLEATPGYTF. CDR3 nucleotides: TGTGCCAGCAGCTTAGAGGCCACCCCGGGCTACACCTTC.

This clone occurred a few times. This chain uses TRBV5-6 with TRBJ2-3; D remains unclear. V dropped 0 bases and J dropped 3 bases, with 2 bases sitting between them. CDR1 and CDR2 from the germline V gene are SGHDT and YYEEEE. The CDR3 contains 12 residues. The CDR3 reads CASSLATDTQYF. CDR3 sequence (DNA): TGTGCCAGCAGCTTGGCGACAGATACGCAGTATTTT.

Written as DNA, the CDR3 is TGTGCCAGTAGTATCACCGGGACAGGCGGCTACACCTTC. Its protein product is CASSITGTGGYTF. The V call is TRBV19, the J call TRBJ1-2, with TRBD1 matching over 8 bases. The CDR3 spans 13 residues. Germline V lookup: CDR1 LNHDA, CDR2 SQIVND (reference sequence). With V trimmed by 3 bases and J by 8 bases, 5 bases remained unmatched. Full variable domain (missing parts from reference TRBV19 and TRBJ1-2): DGGITQSPKYLFRKEGQNVTLSCEQNLNHDAMYWYRQDPGQGLRLIYYSQIVNDFQKGDIAEGYSVSREKKESFPLTVTSAQKNPTAFYLCASSITGTGGYTFGSGTRLTVV.

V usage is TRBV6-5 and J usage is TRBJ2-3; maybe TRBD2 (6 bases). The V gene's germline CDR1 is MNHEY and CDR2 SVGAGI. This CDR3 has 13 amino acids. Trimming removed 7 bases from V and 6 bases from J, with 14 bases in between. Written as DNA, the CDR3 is TGTGCCAGCACCACAAAACGGGGGGATACGCAGTATTTT. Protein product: CASTTKRGDTQYF.

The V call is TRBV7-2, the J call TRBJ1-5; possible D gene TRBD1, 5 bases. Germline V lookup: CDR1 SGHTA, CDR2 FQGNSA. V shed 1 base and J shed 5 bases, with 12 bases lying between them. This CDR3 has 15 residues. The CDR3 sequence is CASSLVGREDQPQHF. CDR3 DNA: TGTGCCAGCAGCTTAGTGGGCAGGGAGGATCAGCCCCAGCATTTT.

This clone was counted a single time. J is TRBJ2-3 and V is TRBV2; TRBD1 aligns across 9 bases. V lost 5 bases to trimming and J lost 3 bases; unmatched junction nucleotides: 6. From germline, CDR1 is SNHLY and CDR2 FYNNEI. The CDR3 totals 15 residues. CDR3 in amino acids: CASSKQGAETDTQYF. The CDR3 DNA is TGTGCCAGCAGTAAACAGGGGGCCGAAACAGATACGCAGTATTTT.

CDR3 region: CASSLKVRGRLETQYF. The CDR3 DNA is TGTGCCAGCAGCTTAAAGGTCAGGGGGCGTTTGGAGACCCAGTACTTC. This chain connects TRBV7-3 to TRBJ2-5; 8 positions agree with TRBD1. After removal of 1 base from V and 5 bases from J, the junction contained 9 bases not matched to a gene. The CDR3 has 16 amino acids. Germline loops: CDR1 SGHTA, CDR2 FQGTGA.

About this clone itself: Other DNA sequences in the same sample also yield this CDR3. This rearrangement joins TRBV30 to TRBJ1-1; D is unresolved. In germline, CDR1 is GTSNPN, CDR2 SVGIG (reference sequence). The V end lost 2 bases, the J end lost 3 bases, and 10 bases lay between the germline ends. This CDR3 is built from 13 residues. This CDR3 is CAWSSGRDTEAFF. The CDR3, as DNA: TGTGCCTGGAGTTCGGGAAGGGACACTGAAGCTTTCTTT. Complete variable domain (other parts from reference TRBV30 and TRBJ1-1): SQTIHQWPATLVQPVGSPLSLECTVEGTSNPNLYWYRQAAGRGLQLLFYSVGIGQISSEVPQNLSASRPQDRQFILSSKKLLLSDSGFYLCAWSSGRDTEAFFGQGTRLTVV.

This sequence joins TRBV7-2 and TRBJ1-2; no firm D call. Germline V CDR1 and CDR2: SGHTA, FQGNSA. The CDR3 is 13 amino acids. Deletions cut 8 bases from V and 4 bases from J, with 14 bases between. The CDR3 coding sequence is TGTGCCAGCGGTGACATCCCCCCCTATGGCTACACCTTC. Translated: CASGDIPPYGYTF.

The CDR3 spells CSVDGVSEQYF. CDR3 coding DNA: TGCAGCGTCGACGGGGTCTCCGAGCAGTACTTC. This chain links TRBV29-1 with TRBJ2-7; the D gene is possibly TRBD2 (5 bases). The CDR3 is made up of 11 amino acids. The ends were cut back, 6 bases at V and 6 bases at J, with 12 bases in the middle. Per germline, CDR1 SQVTM and CDR2 ANQGSEA.

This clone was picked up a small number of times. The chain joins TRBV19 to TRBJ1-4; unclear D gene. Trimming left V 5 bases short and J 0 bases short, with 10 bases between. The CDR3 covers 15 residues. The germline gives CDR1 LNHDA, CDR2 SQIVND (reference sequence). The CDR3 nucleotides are TGTGCCAGTAGTTCGCACATCGCAACTAATGAAAAACTGTTTTTT. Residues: CASSSHIATNEKLFF.

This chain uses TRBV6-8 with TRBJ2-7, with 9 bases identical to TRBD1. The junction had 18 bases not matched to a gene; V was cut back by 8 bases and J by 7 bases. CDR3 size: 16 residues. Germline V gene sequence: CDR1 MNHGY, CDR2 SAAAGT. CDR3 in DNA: TGTGCCAGCGAGAGGGGGGTCCGGGACAGGGAGTTTGAGCAGTACTTC. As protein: CASERGVRDREFEQYF.

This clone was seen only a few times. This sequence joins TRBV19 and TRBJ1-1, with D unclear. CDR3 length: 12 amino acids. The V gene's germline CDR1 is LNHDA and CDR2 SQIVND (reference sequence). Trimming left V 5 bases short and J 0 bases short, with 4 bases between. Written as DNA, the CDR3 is TGTGCCAGTAGTGCTCTGAACACTGAAGCTTTCTTT. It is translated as CASSALNTEAFF.

The CDR3 coding sequence is TGTGCCAGCAGTCTTCAGGGGGGCCCCTACGAGCAGTACTTC. Amino acid sequence: CASSLQGGPYEQYF. V and J are TRBV28 and TRBJ2-7, with a possible D match to TRBD1 (7 bases). The CDR3 runs to 14 residues. Germline V gene data show CDR1 as MDHEN and CDR2 as SYDVKM. V lost 5 bases to trimming and J lost 2 bases, with 13 bases between them.

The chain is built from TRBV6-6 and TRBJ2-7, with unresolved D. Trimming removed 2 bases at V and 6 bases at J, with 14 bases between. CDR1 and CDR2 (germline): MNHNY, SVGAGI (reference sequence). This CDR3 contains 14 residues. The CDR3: CASSYRHPDVEQYF. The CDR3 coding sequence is TGTGCCAGCAGTTACAGACACCCTGACGTCGAGCAGTACTTC.

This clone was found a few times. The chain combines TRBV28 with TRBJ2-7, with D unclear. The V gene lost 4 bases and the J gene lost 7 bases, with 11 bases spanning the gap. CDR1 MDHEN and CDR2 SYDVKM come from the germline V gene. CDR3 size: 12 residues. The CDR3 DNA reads TGTGCCAGCAGTTCCGCAGGATGGGAGCAGTACTTC. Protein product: CASSSAGWEQYF.

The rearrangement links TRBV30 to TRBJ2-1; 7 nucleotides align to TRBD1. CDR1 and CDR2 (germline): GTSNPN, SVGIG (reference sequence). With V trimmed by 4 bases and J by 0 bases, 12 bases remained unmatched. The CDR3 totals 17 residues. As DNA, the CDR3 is TGTGCCTGGAACGGCCTGAGGGGGCCTTCCTCCTACAATGAGCAGTTCTTC. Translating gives CAWNGLRGPSSYNEQFF. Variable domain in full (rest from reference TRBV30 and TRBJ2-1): SQTIHQWPATLVQPVGSPLSLECTVEGTSNPNLYWYRQAAGRGLQLLFYSVGIGQISSEVPQNLSASRPQDRQFILSSKKLLLSDSGFYLCAWNGLRGPSSYNEQFFGPGTRLTVL.

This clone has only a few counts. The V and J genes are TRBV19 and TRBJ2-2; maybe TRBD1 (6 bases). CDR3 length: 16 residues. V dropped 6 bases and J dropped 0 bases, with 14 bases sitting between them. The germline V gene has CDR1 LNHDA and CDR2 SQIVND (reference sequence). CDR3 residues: CASRILGASNTGELFF. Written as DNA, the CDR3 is TGTGCCAGTAGGATTCTGGGGGCTTCGAACACCGGGGAGCTGTTTTTT.

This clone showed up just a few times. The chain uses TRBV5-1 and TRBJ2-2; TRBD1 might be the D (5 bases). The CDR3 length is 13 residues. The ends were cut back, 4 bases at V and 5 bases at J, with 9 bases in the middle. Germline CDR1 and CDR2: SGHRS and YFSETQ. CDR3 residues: CASSPTETGELFF. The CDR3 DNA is TGCGCCAGCAGCCCGACAGAAACCGGGGAGCTGTTTTTT. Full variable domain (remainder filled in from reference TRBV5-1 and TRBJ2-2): KAGVTQTPRYLIKTRGQQVTLSCSPISGHRSVSWYQQTPGQGLQFLFEYFSETQRNKGNFPGRFSGRQFSNSRSEMNVSTLELGDSALYLCASSPTETGELFFGEGSRLTVL.

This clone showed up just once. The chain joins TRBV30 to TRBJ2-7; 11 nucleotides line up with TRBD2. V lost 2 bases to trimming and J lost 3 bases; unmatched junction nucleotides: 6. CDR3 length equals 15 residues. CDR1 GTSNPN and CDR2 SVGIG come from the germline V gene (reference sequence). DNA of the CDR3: TGTGCCTGGAGTATCCCCACTAGCGGGAGCTACGAGCAGTACTTC. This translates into CAWSIPTSGSYEQYF.

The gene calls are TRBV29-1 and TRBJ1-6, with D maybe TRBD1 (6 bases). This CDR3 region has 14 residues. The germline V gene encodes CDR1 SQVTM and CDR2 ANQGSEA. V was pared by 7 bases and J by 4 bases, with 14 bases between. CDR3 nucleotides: TGCAGCGCCTCGGGGGGGCCGTATAATTCACCCCTCCACTTT. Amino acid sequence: CSASGGPYNSPLHF.

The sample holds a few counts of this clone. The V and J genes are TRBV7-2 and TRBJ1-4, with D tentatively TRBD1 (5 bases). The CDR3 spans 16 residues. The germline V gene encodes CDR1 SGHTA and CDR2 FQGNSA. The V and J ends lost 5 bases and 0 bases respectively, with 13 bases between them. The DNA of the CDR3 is TGTGCCAGCAGCCCTTTGGGGGGTCCAACTAATGAAAAACTGTTTTTT. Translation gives CASSPLGGPTNEKLFF. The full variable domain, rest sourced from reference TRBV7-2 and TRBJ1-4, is GAGVSQSPSNKVTEKGKDVELRCDPISGHTALYWYRQSLGQGLEFLIYFQGNSAPDKSGLPSDRFSAERTGGSVSTLTIQRTQQEDSAVYLCASSPLGGPTNEKLFFGSGTQLSVL.

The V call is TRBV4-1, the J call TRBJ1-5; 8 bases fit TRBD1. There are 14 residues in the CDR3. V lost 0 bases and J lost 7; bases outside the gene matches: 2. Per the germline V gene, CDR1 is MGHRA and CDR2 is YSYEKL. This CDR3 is CASSQEDRVQPQHF. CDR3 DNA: TGCGCCAGCAGCCAAGAGGACAGGGTACAGCCCCAGCATTTT.

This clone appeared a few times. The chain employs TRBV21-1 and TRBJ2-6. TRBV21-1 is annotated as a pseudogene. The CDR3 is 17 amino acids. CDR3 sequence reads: CASSKGTATSGANVLTF. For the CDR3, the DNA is TGTGCCAGCAGCAAAGGGACCGCGACCTCTGGGGCCAACGTCCTGACTTTC.

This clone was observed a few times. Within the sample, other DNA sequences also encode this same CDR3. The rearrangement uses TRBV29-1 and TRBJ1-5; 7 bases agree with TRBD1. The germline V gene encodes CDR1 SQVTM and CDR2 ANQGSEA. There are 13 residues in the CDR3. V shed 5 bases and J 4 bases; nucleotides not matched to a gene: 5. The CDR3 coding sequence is TGCAGCGTTACAGGGGAGGGTAATCAGCCCCAGCATTTT. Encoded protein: CSVTGEGNQPQHF.

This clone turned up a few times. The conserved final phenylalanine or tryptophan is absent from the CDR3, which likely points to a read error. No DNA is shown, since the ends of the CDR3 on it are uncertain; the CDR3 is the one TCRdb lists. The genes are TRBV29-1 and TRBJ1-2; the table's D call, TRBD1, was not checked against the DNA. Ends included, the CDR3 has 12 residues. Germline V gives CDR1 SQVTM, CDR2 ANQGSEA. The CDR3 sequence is CSVPCGRTSPNS.

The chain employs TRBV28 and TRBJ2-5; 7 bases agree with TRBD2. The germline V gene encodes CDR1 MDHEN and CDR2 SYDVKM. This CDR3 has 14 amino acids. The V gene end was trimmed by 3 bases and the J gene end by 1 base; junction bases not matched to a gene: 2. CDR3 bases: TGTGCCAGCAGTTTCCGGGGGGTCCAAGAGACCCAGTACTTC. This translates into CASSFRGVQETQYF. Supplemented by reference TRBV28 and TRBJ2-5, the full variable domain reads DVKVTQSSRYLVKRTGEKVFLECVQDMDHENMFWYRQDPGLGLRLIYFSYDVKMKEKGDIPEGYSVSREKKERFSLILESASTNQTSMYLCASSFRGVQETQYFGPGTRLLVL.

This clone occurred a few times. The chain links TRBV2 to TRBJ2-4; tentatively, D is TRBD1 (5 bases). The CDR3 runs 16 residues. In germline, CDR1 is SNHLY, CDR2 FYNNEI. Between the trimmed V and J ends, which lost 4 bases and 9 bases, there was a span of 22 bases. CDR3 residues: CASSALLTDQTGIQYF. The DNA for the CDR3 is TGTGCCAGCAGTGCACTTCTGACAGACCAAACGGGCATTCAGTACTTC.

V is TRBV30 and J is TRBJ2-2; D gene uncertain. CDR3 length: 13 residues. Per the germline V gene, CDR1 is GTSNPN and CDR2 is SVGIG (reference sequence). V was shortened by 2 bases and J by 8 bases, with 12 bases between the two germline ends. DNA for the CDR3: TGTGCCTGGAGTTGGCAGCCCAGAGGGGAGCTGTTTTTT. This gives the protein CAWSWQPRGELFF.

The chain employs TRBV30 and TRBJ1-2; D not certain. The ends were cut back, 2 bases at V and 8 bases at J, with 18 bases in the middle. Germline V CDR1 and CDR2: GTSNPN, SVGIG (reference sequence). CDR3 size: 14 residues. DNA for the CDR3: TGTGCCTGGAGTTCAATCGCAGACTTGAGGGGCTACACCTTC. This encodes CAWSSIADLRGYTF.

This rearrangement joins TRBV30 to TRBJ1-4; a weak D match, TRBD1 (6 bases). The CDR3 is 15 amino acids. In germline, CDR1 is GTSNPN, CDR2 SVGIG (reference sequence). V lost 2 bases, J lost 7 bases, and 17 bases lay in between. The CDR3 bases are TGTGCCTGGAGTTCCCGGGGGGGCCCGTTTGAAAAACTGTTTTTT. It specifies CAWSSRGGPFEKLFF.